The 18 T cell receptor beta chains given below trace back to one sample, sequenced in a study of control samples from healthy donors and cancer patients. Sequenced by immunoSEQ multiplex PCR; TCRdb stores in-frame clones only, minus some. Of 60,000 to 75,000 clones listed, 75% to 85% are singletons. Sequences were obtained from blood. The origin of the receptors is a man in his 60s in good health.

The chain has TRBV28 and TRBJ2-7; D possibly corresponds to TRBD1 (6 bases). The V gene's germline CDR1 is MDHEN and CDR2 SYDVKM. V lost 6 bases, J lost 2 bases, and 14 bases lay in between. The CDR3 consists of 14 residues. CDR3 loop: CASRPDRFPYEQYF. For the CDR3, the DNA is TGTGCCAGCAGACCCGACAGGTTCCCCTACGAGCAGTACTTC. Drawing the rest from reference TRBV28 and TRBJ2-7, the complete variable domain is DVKVTQSSRYLVKRTGEKVFLECVQDMDHENMFWYRQDPGLGLRLIYFSYDVKMKEKGDIPEGYSVSREKKERFSLILESASTNQTSMYLCASRPDRFPYEQYFGPGTRLTVT.

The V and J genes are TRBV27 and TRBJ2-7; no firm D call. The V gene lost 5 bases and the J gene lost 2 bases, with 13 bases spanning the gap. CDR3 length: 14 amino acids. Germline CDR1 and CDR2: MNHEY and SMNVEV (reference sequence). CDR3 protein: CASSPLTETYEQYF. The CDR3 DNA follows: TGTGCCAGCAGTCCCTTGACCGAAACCTACGAGCAGTACTTC.

CDR3 region: CASTIGGYSPLHF. CDR3 nucleotide sequence: TGTGCCAGCACCATAGGGGGGTATTCACCCCTCCACTTT. V gene TRBV7-2 combines with J gene TRBJ1-6; D perhaps matches TRBD1 (6 bases). The CDR3 runs 13 residues. The V end lost 7 bases, the J end lost 8 bases, and 12 bases lay between the germline ends. Germline assignment: CDR1 SGHTA and CDR2 FQGNSA.

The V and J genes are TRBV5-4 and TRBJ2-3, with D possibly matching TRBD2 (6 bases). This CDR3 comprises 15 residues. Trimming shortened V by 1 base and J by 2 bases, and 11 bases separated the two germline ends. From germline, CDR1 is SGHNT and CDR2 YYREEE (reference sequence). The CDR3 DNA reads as TGTGCCAGCAGCTTGTCTAGCGCGTACACAGATACGCAGTATTTT. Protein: CASSLSSAYTDTQYF.

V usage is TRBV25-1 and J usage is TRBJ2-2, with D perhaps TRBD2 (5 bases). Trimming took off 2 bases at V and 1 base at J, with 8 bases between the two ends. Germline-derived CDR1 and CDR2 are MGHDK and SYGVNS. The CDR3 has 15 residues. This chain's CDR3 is CASSESGENTGELFF. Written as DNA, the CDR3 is TGTGCCAGCAGTGAAAGCGGAGAGAACACCGGGGAGCTGTTTTTT.

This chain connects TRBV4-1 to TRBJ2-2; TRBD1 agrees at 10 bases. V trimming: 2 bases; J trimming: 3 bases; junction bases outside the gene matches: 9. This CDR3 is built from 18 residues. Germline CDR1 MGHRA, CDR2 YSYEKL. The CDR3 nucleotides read TGCGCCAGCAGCCAAAGAAGTCCCGGGACAGGGGACACCGGGGAGCTGTTTTTT. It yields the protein CASSQRSPGTGDTGELFF.

Written as DNA, the CDR3 is TGTGCCAGCAGTTTAGGGGTACAGGACCCTAATGAAAAACTGTTTTTT. Its translation: CASSLGVQDPNEKLFF. The rearrangement uses TRBV27 and TRBJ1-4; maybe TRBD1 (5 bases). CDR3 size: 16 residues. V was clipped by 2 bases and J by 3 bases, with 13 bases between them. Germline V CDR1 and CDR2: MNHEY, SMNVEV (reference sequence).

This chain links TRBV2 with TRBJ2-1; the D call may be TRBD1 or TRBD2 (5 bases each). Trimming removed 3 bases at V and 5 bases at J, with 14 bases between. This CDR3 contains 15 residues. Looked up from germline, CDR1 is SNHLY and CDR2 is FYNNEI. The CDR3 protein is CASSELGRRNNEQFF. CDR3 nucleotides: TGTGCCAGCAGTGAGTTGGGACGTAGAAACAATGAGCAGTTCTTC.

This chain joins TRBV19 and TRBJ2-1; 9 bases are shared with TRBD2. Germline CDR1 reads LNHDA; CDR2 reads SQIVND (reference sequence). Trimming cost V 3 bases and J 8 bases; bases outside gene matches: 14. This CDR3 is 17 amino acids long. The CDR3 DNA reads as TGTGCCAGTAGTATTGGGCTAGCGGGAATCCCTGGGGATGAGCAGTTCTTC. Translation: CASSIGLAGIPGDEQFF.

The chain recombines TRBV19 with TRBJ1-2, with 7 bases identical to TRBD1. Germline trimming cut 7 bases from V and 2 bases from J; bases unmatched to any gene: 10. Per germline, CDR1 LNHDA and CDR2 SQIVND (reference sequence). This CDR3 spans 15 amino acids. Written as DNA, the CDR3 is TGTGCCAGTATTCCCCGACAGGGATCAAACTATGGCTACACCTTC. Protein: CASIPRQGSNYGYTF. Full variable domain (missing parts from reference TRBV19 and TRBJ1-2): DGGITQSPKYLFRKEGQNVTLSCEQNLNHDAMYWYRQDPGQGLRLIYYSQIVNDFQKGDIAEGYSVSREKKESFPLTVTSAQKNPTAFYLCASIPRQGSNYGYTFGSGTRLTVV.

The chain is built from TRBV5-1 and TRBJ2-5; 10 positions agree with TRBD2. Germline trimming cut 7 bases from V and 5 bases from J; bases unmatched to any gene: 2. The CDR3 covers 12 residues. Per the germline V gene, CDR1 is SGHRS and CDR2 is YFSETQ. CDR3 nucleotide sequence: TGCGCCAGCCGGACTAGCGGTGAGACCCAGTACTTC. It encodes CASRTSGETQYF.

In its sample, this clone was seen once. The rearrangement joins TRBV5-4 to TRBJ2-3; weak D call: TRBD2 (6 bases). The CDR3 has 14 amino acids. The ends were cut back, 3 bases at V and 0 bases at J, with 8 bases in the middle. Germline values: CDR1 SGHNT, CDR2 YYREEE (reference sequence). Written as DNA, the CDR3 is TGTGCCAGCAGCTGGAGCGGGAGCACAGATACGCAGTATTTT. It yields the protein CASSWSGSTDTQYF.

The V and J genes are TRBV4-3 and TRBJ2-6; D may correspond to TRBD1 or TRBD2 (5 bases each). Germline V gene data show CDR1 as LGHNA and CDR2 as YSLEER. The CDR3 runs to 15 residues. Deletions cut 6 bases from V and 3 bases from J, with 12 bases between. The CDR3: CASSVGVGGANVLTF. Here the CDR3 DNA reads TGCGCCAGCAGTGTGGGGGTCGGTGGGGCCAACGTCCTGACTTTC.

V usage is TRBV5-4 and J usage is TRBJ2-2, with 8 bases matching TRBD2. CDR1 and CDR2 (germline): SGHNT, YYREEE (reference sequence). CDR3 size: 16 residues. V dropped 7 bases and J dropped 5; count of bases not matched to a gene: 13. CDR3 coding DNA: TGTGCCAGCCACAATCAAGGAGCGGGAGTAACCGGGGAGCTGTTTTTT. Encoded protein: CASHNQGAGVTGELFF.

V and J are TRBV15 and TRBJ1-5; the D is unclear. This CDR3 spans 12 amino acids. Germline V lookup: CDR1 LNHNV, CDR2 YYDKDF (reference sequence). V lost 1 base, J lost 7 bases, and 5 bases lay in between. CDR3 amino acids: CATSRGSQPQHF. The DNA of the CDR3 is TGTGCCACCAGCAGAGGTTCCCAGCCCCAGCATTTT.

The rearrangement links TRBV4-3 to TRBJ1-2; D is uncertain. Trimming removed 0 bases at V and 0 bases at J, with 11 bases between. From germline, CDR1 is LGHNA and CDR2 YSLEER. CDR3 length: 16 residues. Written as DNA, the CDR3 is TGCGCCAGCAGCCAAGATTGGAGCGCACCTAACTATGGCTACACCTTC. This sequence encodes CASSQDWSAPNYGYTF.

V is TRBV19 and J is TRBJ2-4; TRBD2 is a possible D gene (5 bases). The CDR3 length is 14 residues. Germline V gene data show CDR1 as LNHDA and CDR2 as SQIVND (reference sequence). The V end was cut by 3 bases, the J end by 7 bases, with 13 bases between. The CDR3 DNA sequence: TGTGCCAGTAGTATCGATGGAGGTGTGAACATTCAGTACTTC. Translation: CASSIDGGVNIQYF.

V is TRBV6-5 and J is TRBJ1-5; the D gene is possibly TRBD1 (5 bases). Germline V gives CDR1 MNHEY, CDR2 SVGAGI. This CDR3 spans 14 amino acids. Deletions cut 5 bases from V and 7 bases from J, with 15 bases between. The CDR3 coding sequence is TGTGCCAGCAGTCCCGGGGCATCCCTGCAGCCCCAGCATTTT. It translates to CASSPGASLQPQHF.